This T cell receptor beta chain was profiled in a study of blood T cell repertoires in COVID-19. The overall study: Italy, Spain and the United States were the sources of the convalescent and acute COVID-19 samples. Sources were T cells, B-cell-depleted T cells, or PBMCs; the material itself was cDNA or gDNA.

Original data processing: Estimated nucleated cell counts came from reference gene primer amplification. Clones were sequenced by immunoSEQ multiplex PCR, and TCRdb holds only the in-frame ones, with some missing. V and J calls and clone size are given by that table; D and trimming were obtained from the DNA. The repertoire consists of 110,000 or so clones, with over 70% occurring once and the leading ten covering under 2%. V lost 6 bases and J 2 bases, leaving 21 bases between the germline ends. The CDR3 has 17 amino acids. Germline-derived CDR1 and CDR2 are SGHTA and FQGTGA. Material: peripheral blood. The chain has TRBV7-3 and TRBJ2-3, with TRBD1 as a possible D gene (5 bases). The origin of this receptor is a man aged 50 or older with acute or convalescent COVID-19. The CDR3 loop reads CASRGTEDTPNTDTQYF. The CDR3 nucleotides are TGTGCCAGCAGGGGAACAGAGGACACGCCGAACACAGATACGCAGTATTTT.